The 7 T cell receptor beta chains reported below all come from one sample, sequenced in a study of molecular identifiers for immune sequencing clone quantification. TCRdb itself ran the PCR reads through MiXCR, one entry per CDR3 protein. The profile shows around 480,000 distinct CDR3 sequences, 25% of them singletons. The sample taken for sequencing was naive CD8+ T cells from blood, with Jurkat cell RNA spiked in. The subset denotes: FACS-sorted CD8+CD4-CCR7+CD45RA+ naive T cells. These receptors came from a human donor in good health. Some libraries in this study had Jurkat cell RNA spiked in.

The rearrangement uses TRBV10-3 and TRBJ2-4; D call uncertain. The CDR3 contains 15 residues. Trimming shortened V by 2 bases and J by 1 base, and 9 bases separated the two germline ends. Per germline, CDR1 ENHRY and CDR2 SYGVKD. The CDR3: CAISEDPFAKNIQYF. CDR3 nucleotide sequence: TGTGCCATCAGTGAGGATCCTTTTGCCAAAAACATTCAGTACTTC.

This clonotype was counted at least ten times. The rearrangement links TRBV6-5 to TRBJ2-3; D possibly corresponds to TRBD1 (6 bases). The V gene lost 2 bases and the J gene lost 4 bases, with 7 bases spanning the gap. The CDR3 consists of 13 residues. Germline V gives CDR1 MNHEY, CDR2 SVGAGI. The CDR3, as DNA: TGTGCCAGCAGTTACGAGGGGGCAGATACGCAGTATTTT. The encoded protein is CASSYEGADTQYF.

As regards this clonotype: At one boundary the junction diverges from the germline segment, which might be a read error. The rearrangement joins TRBV6-5 to TRBJ2-7; D might be TRBD1 or TRBD2, each matching 5 bases. Germline-derived CDR1 and CDR2 are MNHEY and SVGAGI. This CDR3 spans 11 amino acids. As DNA, the CDR3 is TGCGCCAGCAGCCTCGCCGGGACGAAGTACTTC. Its translation is CASSLAGTKYF.

In this sample, this clonotype turned up a few times. The chain joins TRBV20-1 to TRBJ1-2; 9 positions match TRBD1. Germline CDR1 DFQATT, CDR2 SNEGSKA (reference sequence). The J segment lost 2 bases and the V segment lost 6 bases, leaving 10 bases of the junction unmatched. The CDR3 has 15 residues. The CDR3 DNA is TGCAGTGCCGAAGAAACGACAGGGGGGAACTATGGCTACACCTTC. Residues: CSAEETTGGNYGYTF.

About this clonotype: Just one base apart from a much larger clone, this may be a read error. V usage is TRBV5-1 and J usage is TRBJ2-5, with 13 positions matching TRBD2. Germline trimming cut 2 bases from V and 3 bases from J; bases unmatched to any gene: 10. Germline V CDR1 and CDR2: SGHRS, YFSETQ. The CDR3 covers 18 residues. The CDR3 coding sequence is TGCGCCAGCAGCTTCGGGAGACTAGCGGGGGGCCCCAAAGAGACCCAGTACTTC. This gives the protein CASSFGRLAGGPKETQYF.

The chain is built from TRBV2 and TRBJ1-5; TRBD1 matches at 10 bases. After removal of 7 bases from V and 8 bases from J, the junction contained 8 bases not matched to a gene. CDR3 length: 14 residues. CDR1 and CDR2 (germline): SNHLY, FYNNEI. The CDR3 here is CASTPGQGWEPQHF. DNA for the CDR3: TGTGCCAGCACCCCGGGACAGGGGTGGGAGCCCCAGCATTTT.

This clonotype was seen at least ten times. The V gene is TRBV24-1, the J gene TRBJ2-2; a possible D gene is TRBD2 (5 bases). The V end was cut by 3 bases, the J end by 6 bases, with 10 bases between. The CDR3 spans 14 residues. Germline CDR1 KGHDR, CDR2 SFDVKD. The CDR3 protein is CATSDSYGAGELFF. The CDR3 DNA sequence: TGTGCCACCAGTGATAGTTACGGGGCCGGGGAGCTGTTTTTT.